The source of this TCR beta chain is a study of PD-L1 blockade in urothelial cancer. As for the study in general: Earlier, patients had received 0 to 3 chemotherapy regimens. Blood was tested 3 weeks (second dose) and 6 weeks into treatment. Counts from blood samples showed a median of roughly 150,000 T cells.

Regarding time point: pretreatment peripheral blood. Locally advanced or metastatic urothelial carcinoma affected all patients. Data came from immunoSEQ multiplex PCR; TCRdb stores just in-frame clones and leaves some out. The table lists about 72,000 clones, 70% to 90% of them singletons, with about 15% in the top ten. The TCR originated in a man aged 60 to 69 with urothelial cancer. Sequenced here: PBMCs, sampled around atezolizumab (anti-PD-L1) treatment.

CDR3 region: CASSFLEGARGQPQHF. The CDR3 DNA reads as TGTGCCAGCAGTTTTTTAGAAGGGGCGCGGGGGCAGCCCCAGCATTTT. The genes are TRBV6-6 and TRBJ1-5; possible D gene TRBD1, 5 bases. The CDR3 contains 16 residues. Per germline, CDR1 MNHNY and CDR2 SVGAGI (reference sequence). The ends were cut back, 4 bases at V and 7 bases at J, with 20 bases in the middle.